This T cell receptor beta chain is from a study of blood T cell repertoires in COVID-19. Data came from immunoSEQ multiplex PCR; TCRdb stores just in-frame clones and leaves some out. The table includes some 300,000 clones, about 90% detected once. The Seattle site enrolled patients during active infection and followed them longitudinally. V lost 3 bases and J lost 6; bases outside the gene matches: 4. The CDR3 loop spans 14 amino acids. Germline V CDR1 and CDR2: SEHNR, FQNEAQ (reference sequence). V and J are TRBV7-9 and TRBJ2-2; 7 bases line up with TRBD1. The sequenced sample consisted of peripheral blood. This TCR was sampled from a woman aged 25-40 years with COVID-19, enrolled during active disease. The DNA of the CDR3 is TGTGCCAGCAGCTTCTACACAGGGGCCGGGGAGCTGTTTTTT. Its translation is CASSFYTGAGELFF. The whole variable domain, remainder taken from reference TRBV7-9 and TRBJ2-2, is DTGVSQNPRHKITKRGQNVTFRCDPISEHNRLYWYRQTLGQGPEFLTYFQNEAQLEKSRLLSDRFSAERPKGSFSTLEIQRTEQGDSAMYLCASSFYTGAGELFFGEGSRLTVL.